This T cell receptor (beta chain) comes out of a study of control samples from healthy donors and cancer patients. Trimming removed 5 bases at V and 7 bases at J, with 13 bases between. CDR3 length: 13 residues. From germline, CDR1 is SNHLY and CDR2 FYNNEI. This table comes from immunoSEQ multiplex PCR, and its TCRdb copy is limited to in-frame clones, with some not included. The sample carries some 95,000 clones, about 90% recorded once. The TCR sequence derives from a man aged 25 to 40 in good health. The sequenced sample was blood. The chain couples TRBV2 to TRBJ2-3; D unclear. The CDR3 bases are TGTGCCAGCAGTTTGGATGGGGTTAATACGCAGTATTTT. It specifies CASSLDGVNTQYF.